This T cell receptor beta chain stems from a study of blood T cell repertoires in COVID-19. This clone was seen more than once but under ten times. Assay used: immunoSEQ multiplex PCR; TCRdb lists only in-frame clones, some missing. The sample includes 250,000 or so clones, roughly 89% of them seen just once. This TCR came from a woman in her forties who had recovered from COVID-19. The specimen was peripheral blood.

CDR3 coding DNA: TGTGCCAGCAGCAAGGTACTAGCGGGGAACACCGGGGAGCTGTTTTTT. Translation gives CASSKVLAGNTGELFF. The V call is TRBV3-1 (or the pseudogene TRBV3-2), the J call TRBJ2-2, with TRBD2 matching 9 bases. The CDR3 contains 16 residues. J gave up 1 base and V 5 bases, and 5 bases lay outside the gene matches. CDR1 and CDR2 from the germline V gene are LGHDT and YNNKEL (reference sequence).